This TCR beta chain emerged from a study of T cell repertoires in cytomegalovirus infection. Study in general: Carrying CMV and the relevant HLA type showed in public TCR beta signatures. Study-wide results and caveats: Pooled public TCR beta family frequency picked out CMV carriers with the relevant HLA. Dominating the ex vivo response were TCR beta clonotypes that were CMV-specific and HLA-C-restricted.

The CDR3 loop spans 15 amino acids. Trimming removed 2 bases from V and 9 bases from J; junction bases left unmatched: 11. Germline V gene data show CDR1 as SGHTA and CDR2 as FQGNSA. Remarks on this clonotype: Its antigen is currently unknown.

Using its own MiXCR run on the reads, TCRdb lists one record per CDR3 protein. The table has approximately 260,000 distinct CDR3 sequences, approximately 17% seen once; the top ten hold approximately 51%. The chain couples TRBV7-2 to TRBJ2-7; 9 positions match TRBD2. This TCR was sampled from a human donor in good health (CMV status not recorded). Some clones in this sample may be carry-over from other donors' samples. Sequences were obtained from CD8+ T cells from PBMCs. The CDR3 DNA reads as TGTGCCAGCAGCTTAACTGTGCGGGGGGGGCGCACGCAGTACTTC. This encodes CASSLTVRGGRTQYF.